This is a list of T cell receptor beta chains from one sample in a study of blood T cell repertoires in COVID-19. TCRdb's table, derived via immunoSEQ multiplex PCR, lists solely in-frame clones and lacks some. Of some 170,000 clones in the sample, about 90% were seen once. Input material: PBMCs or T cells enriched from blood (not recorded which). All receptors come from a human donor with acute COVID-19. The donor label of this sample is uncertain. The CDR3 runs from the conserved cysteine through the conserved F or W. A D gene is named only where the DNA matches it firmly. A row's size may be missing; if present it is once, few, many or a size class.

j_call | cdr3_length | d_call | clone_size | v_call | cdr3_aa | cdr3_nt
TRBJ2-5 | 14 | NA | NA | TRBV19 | CASSIRGYQETQYF | TGTGCCAGTAGTATAAGGGGATACCAAGAGACCCAGTACTTC
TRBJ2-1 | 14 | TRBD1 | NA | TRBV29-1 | CSVEDSAGGDEQFF | TGCAGCGTTGAAGATAGTGCAGGGGGTGATGAGCAGTTCTTC
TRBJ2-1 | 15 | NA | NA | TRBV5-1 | CASSFGLFSYNEQFF | TGCGCCAGCAGCTTTGGACTCTTCTCCTACAATGAGCAGTTCTTC
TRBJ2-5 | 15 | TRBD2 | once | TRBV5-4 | CASSRSGGPGETQYF | TGTGCCAGCAGCCGTAGCGGGGGGCCGGGGGAGACCCAGTACTTC
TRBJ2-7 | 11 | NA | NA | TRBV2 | CASRAYSEQYF | TGTGCCAGCAGAGCCTATTCCGAGCAGTACTTC
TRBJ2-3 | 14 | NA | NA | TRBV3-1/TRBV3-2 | CASSPRRGADTQYF | TGTGCCAGCAGCCCCCGGCGGGGTGCAGATACGCAGTATTTT
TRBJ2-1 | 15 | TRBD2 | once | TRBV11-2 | CASSLVAGAYNEQFF | TGTGCCAGCAGCTTAGTGGCGGGGGCCTACAATGAGCAGTTCTTC
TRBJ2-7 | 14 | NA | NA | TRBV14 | CASSRTGSSYEQYF | TGTGCCAGCAGCCGTACGGGGAGCTCCTACGAGCAGTACTTC
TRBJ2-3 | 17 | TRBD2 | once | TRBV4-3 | CASSHILAGEGADTQYF | TGCGCCAGCAGCCACATACTAGCGGGGGAGGGTGCGGATACGCAGTATTTT
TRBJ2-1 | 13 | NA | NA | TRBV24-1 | CATSDLLRGEQFF | TGTGCCACCAGTGATTTACTCCGAGGTGAGCAGTTCTTC